The 5 T cell receptor beta chains below come from one sample, sequenced in a study of shared clonotypes between healthy human individuals. Produced via immunoSEQ multiplex PCR; TCRdb's table is partial and in-frame only. This sample has approximately 2.5 million clones, with under 95% found just once. The sequenced sample consisted of naive CD4+ T cells from PBMCs. As for subset: CD45RA+ positively selected. These receptor sequences come from a man aged 18-30 years in good health. Some clones in this sample may be carry-over from other donors' samples.

This chain connects TRBV27 to TRBJ1-4; unclear D gene. The CDR3 contains 14 residues. Trimming took 4 bases from V and 8 from J, leaving 14 bases between them. CDR1 and CDR2 (germline): MNHEY, SMNVEV (reference sequence). Here the CDR3 reads CASSYGSTGEKLFF. The CDR3 coding sequence is TGTGCCAGCAGTTATGGCTCGACGGGCGAAAAACTGTTTTTT. Full variable domain (missing parts from reference TRBV27 and TRBJ1-4): EAQVTQNPRYLITVTGKKLTVTCSQNMNHEYMSWYRQDPGLGLRQIYYSMNVEVTDKGDVPEGYKVSRKEKRNFPLILESPSPNQTSLYFCASSYGSTGEKLFFGSGTQLSVL.

The chain uses TRBV7-3 and TRBJ2-3, with D possibly TRBD1 on 6 matching bases. V was trimmed by 5 bases and J by 0 bases, leaving 15 bases between them. The CDR3 spans 16 residues. Germline CDR1 reads SGHTA; CDR2 reads FQGTGA. DNA of the CDR3: TGTGCCAGCAGCATCCAGGGGCGGGCTAGCACAGATACGCAGTATTTT. This encodes CASSIQGRASTDTQYF.

This chain connects TRBV6-6 to TRBJ1-1; D is perhaps TRBD1 (5 bases). With 6 bases removed from V and 4 bases from J, the gap between germline ends came to 15 bases. CDR3 length equals 14 residues. The germline CDR1 and CDR2 sequences are MNHNY and SVGAGI (reference sequence). In nucleotides, the CDR3 is TGTGCCAGCAGATCGCAGGGATTAGGCACTGAAGCTTTCTTT. As protein: CASRSQGLGTEAFF.

The rearrangement links TRBV7-6 to TRBJ2-1, with D possibly matching TRBD2 (6 bases). The CDR3 is 15 residues long. Trimming took 5 bases from V and 3 from J, leaving 14 bases between them. Germline V gives CDR1 SGHVS, CDR2 FNYEAQ. CDR3 sequence: CASSAGPISYNEQFF. The CDR3 bases are TGTGCCAGCAGCGCGGGACCGATAAGCTACAATGAGCAGTTCTTC.

In DNA form, the CDR3 reads TGTGCCAGCAGCTTTCCCTCCCAGGGGTACAATGAGCAGTTCTTC. This encodes CASSFPSQGYNEQFF. The genes are TRBV27 and TRBJ2-1; D perhaps matches TRBD1 (6 bases). The CDR3 is made up of 15 amino acids. The germline CDR1 and CDR2 sequences are MNHEY and SMNVEV (reference sequence). V lost 6 bases, J lost 4 bases, and 16 bases lay in between.